This TCR beta chain was profiled in a study of cytomegalovirus exposure and HLA in healthy donors. CDR1 and CDR2 from the germline V gene are MNHNY and SVGAGI (reference sequence). V lost 8 bases, J lost 3 bases, and 11 bases stayed unmatched. CDR3 length equals 15 residues. By share, this clone counts as medium-sized. The PCR ran on 60 Vbeta and 13 Jbeta primers. Repertoires were generated with immunoSEQ multiplex PCR, while TCRdb's copy carries only in-frame clones and drops some. The table shows about 82,000 clones, with about 78% occurring only once. Source material: PBMCs. The clonotype was recovered from a man aged 50 or older in good health and CMV-seronegative. The chain recombines TRBV6-6 with TRBJ2-3; TRBD2 agrees at 7 bases. The CDR3 DNA is TGTGCCAGCTCCTATGGGGAGGGTTGGACAGATACGCAGTATTTT. Protein sequence: CASSYGEGWTDTQYF.